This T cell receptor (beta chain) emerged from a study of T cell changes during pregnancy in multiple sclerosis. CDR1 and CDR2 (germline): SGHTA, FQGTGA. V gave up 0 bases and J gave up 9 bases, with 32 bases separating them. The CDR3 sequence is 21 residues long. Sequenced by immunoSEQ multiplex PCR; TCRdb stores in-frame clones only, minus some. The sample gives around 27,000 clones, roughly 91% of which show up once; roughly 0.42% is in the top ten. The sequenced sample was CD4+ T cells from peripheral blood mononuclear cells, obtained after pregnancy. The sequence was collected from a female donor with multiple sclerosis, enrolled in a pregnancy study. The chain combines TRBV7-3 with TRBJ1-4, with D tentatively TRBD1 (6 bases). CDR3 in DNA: TGTGCCAGCAGCTTAACCCCGTGGGGGCTTCTAATGAAAAACTGTTTTAAAAAACTGTTTTTT. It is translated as CASSLTPWGLLMKNCFKKLFF.